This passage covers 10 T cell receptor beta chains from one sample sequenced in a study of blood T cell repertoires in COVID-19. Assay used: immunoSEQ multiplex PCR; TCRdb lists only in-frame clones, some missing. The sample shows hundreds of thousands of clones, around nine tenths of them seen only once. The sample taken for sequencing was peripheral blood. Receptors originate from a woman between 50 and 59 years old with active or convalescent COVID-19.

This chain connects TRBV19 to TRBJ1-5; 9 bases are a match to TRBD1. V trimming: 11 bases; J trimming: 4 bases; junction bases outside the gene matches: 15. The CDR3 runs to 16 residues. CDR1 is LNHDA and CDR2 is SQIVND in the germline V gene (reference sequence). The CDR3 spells CAWGPGQGARNQPQHF. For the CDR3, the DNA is TGTGCCTGGGGCCCGGGACAGGGAGCGAGGAATCAGCCCCAGCATTTT.

The CDR3 DNA is TGTGCCAGCAGGGGACAGGTTTCCGAAGCTTTCTTT. Translated, it gives CASRGQVSEAFF. The chain uses TRBV6-5 and TRBJ1-1, with 8 positions matching TRBD1. V was clipped by 6 bases and J by 8 bases; unmatched bases: 5. The germline V gene has CDR1 MNHEY and CDR2 SVGAGI. CDR3 length: 12 amino acids.

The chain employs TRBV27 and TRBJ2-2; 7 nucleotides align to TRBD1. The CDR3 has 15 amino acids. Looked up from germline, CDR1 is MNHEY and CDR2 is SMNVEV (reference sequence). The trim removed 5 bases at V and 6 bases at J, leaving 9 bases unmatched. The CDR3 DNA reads TGTGCCAGCAGTCCACTACGGACAGGCGCCGGGGAGCTGTTTTTT. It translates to CASSPLRTGAGELFF.

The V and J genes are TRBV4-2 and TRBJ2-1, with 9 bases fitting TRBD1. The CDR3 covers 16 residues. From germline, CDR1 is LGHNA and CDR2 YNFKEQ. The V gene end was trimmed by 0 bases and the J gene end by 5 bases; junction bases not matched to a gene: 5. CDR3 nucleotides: TGTGCCAGCAGCCAAGATTCGGGACAGGGTGACAATGAGCAGTTCTTC. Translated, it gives CASSQDSGQGDNEQFF.

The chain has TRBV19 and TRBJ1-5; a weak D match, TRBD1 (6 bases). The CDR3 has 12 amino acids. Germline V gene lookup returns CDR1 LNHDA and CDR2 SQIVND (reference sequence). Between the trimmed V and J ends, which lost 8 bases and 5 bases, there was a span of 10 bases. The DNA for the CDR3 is TGTGCCAGTCAACAGGGAGATCAGCCCCAGCATTTT. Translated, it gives CASQQGDQPQHF.

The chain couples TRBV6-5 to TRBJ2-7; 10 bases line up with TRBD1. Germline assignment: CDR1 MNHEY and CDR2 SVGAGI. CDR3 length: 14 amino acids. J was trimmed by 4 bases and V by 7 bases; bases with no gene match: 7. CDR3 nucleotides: TGTGCCAGCACAAACCGGGACAGGGGTTACGAGCAGTACTTC. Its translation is CASTNRDRGYEQYF.

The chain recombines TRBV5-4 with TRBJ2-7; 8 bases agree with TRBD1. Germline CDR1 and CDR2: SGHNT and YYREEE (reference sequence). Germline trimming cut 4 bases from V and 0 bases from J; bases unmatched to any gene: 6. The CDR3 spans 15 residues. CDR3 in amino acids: CASSQGAGSSYEQYF. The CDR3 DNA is TGTGCCAGCAGCCAGGGGGCAGGGAGCTCCTACGAGCAGTACTTC.

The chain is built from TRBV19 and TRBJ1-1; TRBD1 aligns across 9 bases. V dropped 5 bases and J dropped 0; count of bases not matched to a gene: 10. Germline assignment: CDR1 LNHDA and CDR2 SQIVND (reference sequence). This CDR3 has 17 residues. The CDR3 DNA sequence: TGTGCCAGTAGTCCAATCAACAGGGGGCTCCTGAACACTGAAGCTTTCTTT. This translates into CASSPINRGLLNTEAFF.

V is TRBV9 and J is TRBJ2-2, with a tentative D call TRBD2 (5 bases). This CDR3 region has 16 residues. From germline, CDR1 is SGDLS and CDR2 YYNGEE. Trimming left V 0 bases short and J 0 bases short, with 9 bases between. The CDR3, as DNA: TGTGCCAGCAGCGTAGCGACTAACCCGAACACCGGGGAGCTGTTTTTT. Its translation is CASSVATNPNTGELFF.

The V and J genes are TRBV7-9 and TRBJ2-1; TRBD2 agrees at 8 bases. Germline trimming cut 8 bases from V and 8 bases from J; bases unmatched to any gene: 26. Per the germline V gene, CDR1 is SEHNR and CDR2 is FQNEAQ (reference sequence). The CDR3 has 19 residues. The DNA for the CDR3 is TGTGCCAGCGGTCCAAGGATTGGAACAGCGGGGGCCTACAGGGATGAGCAGTTCTTC. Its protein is CASGPRIGTAGAYRDEQFF.